This T cell receptor beta chain was obtained from a study of shared clonotypes between healthy human individuals. CDR1 is MNHEY and CDR2 is SVGAGI in the germline V gene. The V end was cut by 2 bases, the J end by 2 bases, with 6 bases between. This CDR3 comprises 13 residues. The assay was immunoSEQ multiplex PCR, and TCRdb's table has in-frame clones only and misses some. The data show 730,000 or so clones, about two thirds seen once. This clone came up a few times. Within the sample, other DNA sequences also encode this same CDR3. The chain has TRBV6-5 and TRBJ1-1; D is ambiguous. This TCR was sampled from a woman in her twenties or thirties in good health. Sequences were obtained from memory CD4+ T cells sorted from blood. As to subset: CD45RA-negative fraction. The CDR3 reads CASSYGGNTEAFF. CDR3 DNA sequence: TGTGCCAGCAGTTACGGAGGTAACACTGAAGCTTTCTTT.